These 7 T cell receptor beta chains were all obtained from the same sample, sequenced in a study of blood T cells in healthy people across ages (dated by TCRdb to between 2015 and 2017). The library was made by 5' RACE. The instrument was an Illumina HiSeq 2500. A second PCR of roughly 7 to 11 cycles was performed with a sample-barcoded 5' primer and a J-beta primer mix. TCRdb reworked the public reads: Q25 trimming with fastp, MiXCR clone assembly, productive beta chains retained. Entries are consolidated by CDR3 protein sequence, retaining the most common genes and DNA. This sample gives almost 800,000 distinct CDR3 sequences in total; more than 45% of them show up just once. 20% to 25% of the sample is in the top ten clones. The sequencing input was blood. The receptors originated from a young man in good health.

The chain is built from TRBV6-5 and TRBJ2-1, with 8 bases aligning to TRBD1. V lost 6 bases, J lost 10 bases, and 8 bases stayed unmatched. The CDR3 totals 13 residues. Germline CDR1 and CDR2: MNHEY and SVGAGI. In DNA form, the CDR3 reads TGTGCCAGCAGGAAGTCAGGGGGCAAAGAGCAGTTCTTC. Protein product: CASRKSGGKEQFF.

This clonotype was counted ten times or more. The V and J genes are TRBV7-9 and TRBJ2-6; unclear D gene. Trimming removed 1 base from V and 1 base from J, with 2 bases in between. This CDR3 region has 14 residues. CDR1 is SEHNR, CDR2 FQNEAQ, per germline (reference sequence). In nucleotides, the CDR3 is TGTGCCAGCAGCTTAGTTTCTGGGGCCAACGTCCTGACTTTC. This encodes CASSLVSGANVLTF.

This clonotype is a singleton in its sample. The V gene is TRBV12-3 or TRBV12-4, the J gene TRBJ1-3, with D unclear. The CDR3 spans 12 residues. V dropped 2 bases and J dropped 8 bases, with 7 bases sitting between them. The CDR3 coding sequence is TGTGCCAGCAGTTTAATTCTGTACACCATATATTTT. Translation gives CASSLILYTIYF.

The chain carries TRBV12-3 or TRBV12-4 and TRBJ2-1; 10 bases agree with TRBD1. Unmatched junction bases numbered 7, after V lost 3 bases and J lost 8 bases. The CDR3 totals 15 residues. CDR3 nucleotides: TGTGCCAGCAGTTTCCTCAGACAGGGGGCGGATGAGCAGTTCTTC. Translating gives CASSFLRQGADEQFF.

The chain uses TRBV6-2 or TRBV6-3 and TRBJ2-1; D gene unclear. The V gene lost 6 bases and the J gene lost 5 bases, with 8 bases spanning the gap. Per germline, CDR1 MNHEY and CDR2 SVGEGT. This CDR3 has 12 amino acids. The CDR3 here is CASSPENNEQFF. CDR3 coding DNA: TGTGCCAGCAGCCCCGAGAACAATGAGCAGTTCTTC.

This clonotype was observed a single time. The chain links TRBV7-2 to TRBJ2-3; 15 bases fit TRBD2. V lost 5 bases and J lost 5; bases outside the gene matches: 14. The germline gives CDR1 SGHTA, CDR2 FQGNSA. The CDR3 consists of 19 residues. CDR3 in amino acids: CASSPYPGTSGRRGDTQYF. DNA for the CDR3: TGTGCCAGCAGCCCCTACCCCGGGACTAGCGGGAGGAGGGGAGATACGCAGTATTTT. Variable domain in full (rest from reference TRBV7-2 and TRBJ2-3): GAGVSQSPSNKVTEKGKDVELRCDPISGHTALYWYRQSLGQGLEFLIYFQGNSAPDKSGLPSDRFSAERTGGSVSTLTIQRTQQEDSAVYLCASSPYPGTSGRRGDTQYFGPGTRLTVL.

This clonotype was observed a handful of times. In nucleotides, the CDR3 is TGTGCCAGCAGTCCACGACAGGGAACAGGTTCCTACGAGCAGTACTTC. This gives the protein CASSPRQGTGSYEQYF. The V call is TRBV27, the J call TRBJ2-7, with 7 bases matching TRBD1. The CDR3 sequence is 16 residues long. Germline CDR1 reads MNHEY; CDR2 reads SMNVEV (reference sequence). The trim removed 5 bases at V and 1 base at J, leaving 11 bases unmatched.